The 11 T cell receptor beta chains below were found in one sample sequenced in a study of Ad26.COV2.S vaccination and SARS-CoV-2 variants. Here immunoSEQ multiplex PCR was the method, and the copy in TCRdb shows in-frame clones only, minus some. This table has about 460,000 clones, about nine tenths appearing once. Treatment described: around 19 received Ad26.COV2.S at low or high dose, single or two shots; about 5 received placebo; per-sample allocation not given. Sampling took place 63 days after the first vaccine or placebo injection. Sequenced material: peripheral blood, taken in a trial of Ad26.COV2.S vaccine versus placebo. Source of these receptors: a person between 18 and 65 years old who received the Ad26.COV2.S COVID-19 vaccine or a placebo.

CDR3 amino acids: CASSIKAGLAGGYNEQFF. The CDR3 region has the DNA TGTGCCAGTAGTATAAAGGCGGGGCTAGCGGGGGGTTACAATGAGCAGTTCTTC. The rearrangement joins TRBV19 to TRBJ2-1; 11 bases are shared with TRBD2. Losses at the gene ends were 2 bases for V and 4 bases for J; bases not matched to a gene: 10. The CDR3 is made up of 18 amino acids. CDR1 is LNHDA and CDR2 is SQIVND in the germline V gene (reference sequence).

The chain uses TRBV28 and TRBJ2-1, with 10 bases that match TRBD2. CDR1 is MDHEN, CDR2 SYDVKM, per germline. The length of the CDR3 is 15 residues. V lost 5 bases, J lost 0 bases, and 1 base stayed unmatched. In DNA, the CDR3 is TGTGCCAGCAGTCTAGCGGGAGACTCCTACAATGAGCAGTTCTTC. This sequence encodes CASSLAGDSYNEQFF.

The V and J genes are TRBV21-1 and TRBJ2-7. TRBV21-1 is a documented pseudogene. The CDR3 length is 16 residues. The CDR3 region has the DNA TGTGCCAGCAGCAAGCAACAGGGGAGGGTACCCTACGAGCAGTACTTC. It is translated as CASSKQQGRVPYEQYF.

This clone came up once. The CDR3 sequence is CASSARSEGYQPQHF. The CDR3 DNA reads TGTGCCAGCAGCGCCCGAAGTGAGGGCTATCAGCCCCAGCATTTT. J is TRBJ1-5 and V is TRBV11-3; no reliable D call. Germline lookup yields CDR1 SGHNT and CDR2 YENEEA. Between the trimmed V and J ends, which lost 5 bases and 5 bases, there was a span of 16 bases. The CDR3 loop spans 15 amino acids.

The V call is TRBV27, the J call TRBJ2-7; 10 bases fit TRBD1. This CDR3 contains 15 residues. With 5 bases clipped from V and 4 bases from J, the junction kept 8 bases outside the gene matches. From germline, CDR1 is MNHEY and CDR2 SMNVEV (reference sequence). The CDR3 DNA sequence: TGTGCCAGCAGTAGAGACAGGGGGCCCTGGTACGAGCAGTACTTC. It encodes CASSRDRGPWYEQYF.

The chain uses TRBV27 and TRBJ2-1; no clear D gene. CDR1 and CDR2 (germline): MNHEY, SMNVEV (reference sequence). V was shortened by 9 bases and J by 1 base, with 13 bases between the two germline ends. CDR3 length equals 14 residues. The CDR3 here is CASRRVESYNEQFF. In nucleotides, the CDR3 is TGTGCCAGTCGTAGGGTGGAGTCCTACAATGAGCAGTTCTTC.

J is TRBJ1-1 and V is TRBV7-9; D gene unclear. The CDR3 loop spans 11 amino acids. Germline-derived CDR1 and CDR2 are SEHNR and FQNEAQ (reference sequence). The V and J ends lost 11 bases and 1 base respectively, with 8 bases between them. The CDR3 spells CAGVPNTEAFF. DNA for the CDR3: TGTGCCGGAGTTCCGAACACTGAAGCTTTCTTT.

J is TRBJ1-2 and V is TRBV11-1, with D unclear. The CDR3 has 14 residues. From germline, CDR1 is SGHAT and CDR2 FQDESV (reference sequence). V was clipped by 2 bases and J by 2 bases, with 9 bases between them. The chain's CDR3 is CASSLNQENYGYTF. The CDR3 DNA follows: TGTGCCAGCAGCTTAAACCAGGAGAACTATGGCTACACCTTC.

This chain links TRBV4-2 with TRBJ2-1; 13 nucleotides agree with TRBD2. Germline V CDR1 and CDR2: LGHNA, YNFKEQ. This CDR3 is 17 amino acids long. The junction had 3 bases not matched to a gene; V was cut back by 4 bases and J by 0 bases. The CDR3 coding sequence is TGTGCCAGCAGCCCGGGACTAGCGGGAATCTCCTACAATGAGCAGTTCTTC. It specifies CASSPGLAGISYNEQFF.

V usage is TRBV5-1 and J usage is TRBJ2-7; 8 positions match TRBD1. Looked up from germline, CDR1 is SGHRS and CDR2 is YFSETQ. V shed 1 base, J shed 6 bases, and the junction held 6 bases outside the gene matches. The CDR3 runs to 14 residues. The DNA for the CDR3 is TGCGCCAGCAGCTTGAGGACAGGGCGGAGCGAGCAGTACTTC. Its translation: CASSLRTGRSEQYF.

The rearrangement uses TRBV19 and TRBJ1-5; no definite D call. This CDR3 spans 14 amino acids. Germline CDR1 reads LNHDA; CDR2 reads SQIVND (reference sequence). The V end was cut by 1 base, the J end by 7 bases, with 11 bases between. In DNA form, the CDR3 reads TGTGCCAGTAGTATAGGCCGTATTCACCAGCCCCAGCATTTT. It translates to CASSIGRIHQPQHF.